These 16 T cell receptor beta chains were sequenced from one sample in a study of PD-L1 blockade in urothelial cancer. TCRdb keeps only in-frame clones here, not all; method: immunoSEQ multiplex PCR. The table has some 75,000 clones, under 95% seen once. Time point of the sample: peripheral blood 6 weeks after treatment start. The sample in question was PBMCs, obtained around atezolizumab (anti-PD-L1) treatment. The receptor set was obtained from a woman aged 80 or over with urothelial cancer.

This chain connects TRBV9 to TRBJ1-2; TRBD1 might be the D (5 bases). The CDR3 totals 16 residues. With 0 bases removed from V and 0 bases from J, the gap between germline ends came to 12 bases. The germline V gene encodes CDR1 SGDLS and CDR2 YYNGEE. In nucleotides, the CDR3 is TGTGCCAGCAGCGTAGGCCCCGGGGGGGCTAACTATGGCTACACCTTC. Amino acids: CASSVGPGGANYGYTF.

V and J are TRBV30 and TRBJ2-4; TRBD2 agrees at 9 bases. V lost 0 bases, J lost 14 bases, and 11 bases stayed unmatched. Germline lookup yields CDR1 GTSNPN and CDR2 SVGIG (reference sequence). The CDR3 runs to 14 residues. The CDR3 DNA sequence: TGTGCCTGGAGTGTACCGGGAAGCGGGAGGATCGAGTACTTC. As protein: CAWSVPGSGRIEYF. The full variable domain, its missing parts supplied by reference TRBV30 and TRBJ2-4, is SQTIHQWPATLVQPVGSPLSLECTVEGTSNPNLYWYRQAAGRGLQLLFYSVGIGQISSEVPQNLSASRPQDRQFILSSKKLLLSDSGFYLCAWSVPGSGRIEYFGAGTRLSVL.

The chain is built from TRBV7-3 and TRBJ2-7; D is possibly TRBD1 (6 bases). Germline-derived CDR1 and CDR2 are SGHTA and FQGTGA. Trimming cost V 2 bases and J 2 bases, with 10 bases left between them. This CDR3 has 14 amino acids. As DNA, the CDR3 is TGTGCCAGCAGCTTAGAGGCAGGGGCCTACGAGCAGTACTTC. The encoded protein is CASSLEAGAYEQYF. Together with reference TRBV7-3 and TRBJ2-7, the CDR3 gives the full variable domain: GAGVSQTPSNKVTEKGKYVELRCDPISGHTALYWYRQSLGQGPEFLIYFQGTGAADDSGLPNDRFFAVRPEGSVSTLKIQRTERGDSAVYLCASSLEAGAYEQYFGPGTRLTVT.

The CDR3: CASSQNRQGDLAKNIQYF. The CDR3 nucleotides read TGTGCCAGCAGCCAAAACCGACAGGGAGATCTAGCCAAAAACATTCAGTACTTC. The chain employs TRBV2 and TRBJ2-4; 7 bases agree with TRBD1. Unmatched junction bases numbered 14, after V lost 6 bases and J lost 0 bases. CDR1 and CDR2 (germline): SNHLY, FYNNEI. This CDR3 is built from 18 residues.

The J gene is TRBJ2-3, the V gene TRBV5-8; 12 nucleotides align to TRBD2. The CDR3 sequence is 15 residues long. V shed 0 bases, J shed 8 bases, and the junction held 4 bases outside the gene matches. Germline-derived CDR1 and CDR2 are SGHTS and YDEGEE. As DNA, the CDR3 is TGTGCCAGCAGCTTGGAACTAGCGGGAGGCCCTACGCAGTATTTT. Translated, it gives CASSLELAGGPTQYF.

The chain couples TRBV6-5 to TRBJ1-1; the D is unclear. Germline V gene sequence: CDR1 MNHEY, CDR2 SVGAGI. The CDR3 contains 14 residues. With 2 bases removed from V and 4 bases from J, the gap between germline ends came to 11 bases. This CDR3 is CASSYLKAGTEAFF. CDR3 nucleotide sequence: TGTGCCAGCAGTTACCTAAAGGCGGGCACTGAAGCTTTCTTT.

V usage is TRBV28 and J usage is TRBJ1-5, with D unresolved. The V end lost 3 bases, the J end lost 9 bases, and 9 bases lay between the germline ends. The CDR3 contains 12 residues. The germline V gene encodes CDR1 MDHEN and CDR2 SYDVKM. The CDR3 sequence is CASSLRGGPQHF. For the CDR3, the DNA is TGTGCCAGCAGTTTGCGGGGTGGGCCCCAGCATTTT.

The CDR3 is CASSPGTSVETQYF. CDR3 DNA sequence: TGTGCCAGCAGCCCGGGGACTAGCGTCGAGACCCAGTACTTC. The chain recombines TRBV5-6 with TRBJ2-5, with 10 bases that match TRBD2. Germline V gene data show CDR1 as SGHDT and CDR2 as YYEEEE. V was pared by 4 bases and J by 5 bases, with 5 bases of the junction left unmatched. The CDR3 length is 14 residues.

The chain recombines TRBV5-1 with TRBJ2-3; 7 positions match TRBD1. The trim removed 0 bases at V and 0 bases at J, leaving 1 base unmatched. Germline V gene lookup returns CDR1 SGHRS and CDR2 YFSETQ. CDR3 length equals 15 residues. The CDR3 bases are TGCGCCAGCAGCTTGGGGGACAGAAGCACAGATACGCAGTATTTT. Its translation: CASSLGDRSTDTQYF.

This clone appeared a few times. This chain connects TRBV5-1 to TRBJ1-2; 7 positions match TRBD1. The germline gives CDR1 SGHRS, CDR2 YFSETQ. Trimming at V came to 6 bases and at J to 1 base, leaving 3 bases not matched to a gene. This CDR3 is built from 13 residues. DNA of the CDR3: TGCGCCAGCACCCGGGACAGTAACTATGGCTACACCTTC. Translating it yields CASTRDSNYGYTF.

This clone was recorded only once. The CDR3 bases are TGTGCCAGCAGTTTTATCCCCCCGGGGGGCTCGACTGAAGCTTTCTTT. Translated: CASSFIPPGGSTEAFF. The V gene is TRBV28, the J gene TRBJ1-1, with TRBD1 as a possible D gene (6 bases). This CDR3 is 16 amino acids long. V was shortened by 3 bases and J by 5 bases, with 19 bases between the two germline ends. CDR1 is MDHEN and CDR2 is SYDVKM in the germline V gene.

CDR3 sequence (DNA): TGTGCCAGCAGCGTTGGACAGCGTGAAGCTTTCTTT. Amino acids: CASSVGQREAFF. This chain connects TRBV11-3 to TRBJ1-1, with a weak D call TRBD1 (6 bases). Germline CDR1 SGHNT, CDR2 YENEEA. There are 12 residues in the CDR3. V dropped 5 bases and J dropped 7 bases, with 11 bases sitting between them.

This chain connects TRBV5-4 to TRBJ2-2, with 11 bases lining up with TRBD2. Looked up from germline, CDR1 is SGHNT and CDR2 is YYREEE (reference sequence). The CDR3 has 16 amino acids. Trimming at V came to 0 bases and at J to 5 bases, leaving 3 bases not matched to a gene. Here the CDR3 reads CASSLVAGGQTGELFF. Here the CDR3 DNA reads TGTGCCAGCAGCTTGGTAGCGGGAGGGCAAACCGGGGAGCTGTTTTTT. The whole variable domain, filled in from reference TRBV5-4 and TRBJ2-2, reads ETGVTQSPTHLIKTRGQQVTLRCSSQSGHNTVSWYQQALGQGPQFIFQYYREEENGRGNFPPRFSGLQFPNYSSELNVNALELDDSALYLCASSLVAGGQTGELFFGEGSRLTVL.

The V and J genes are TRBV10-3 and TRBJ1-1; a possible D gene is TRBD1 (5 bases). The CDR3 loop spans 15 amino acids. V was pared by 2 bases and J by 2 bases, with 12 bases between. Germline CDR1 is ENHRY and CDR2 is SYGVKD. CDR3 in amino acids: CAISEDLGGNTEAFF. The DNA for the CDR3 is TGTGCCATCAGTGAGGACTTGGGGGGAAACACTGAAGCTTTCTTT.

The rearrangement joins TRBV2 to TRBJ1-1; D is ambiguous. Germline V CDR1 and CDR2: SNHLY, FYNNEI. The V gene lost 4 bases and the J gene lost 5 bases, with 11 bases spanning the gap. This CDR3 comprises 13 residues. The CDR3 nucleotides read TGTGCCAGCAGTGCAGAAACGGGTACTGAAGCTTTCTTT. Protein: CASSAETGTEAFF.

The chain is built from TRBV2 and TRBJ1-1; 9 nucleotides line up with TRBD1. After removal of 5 bases from V and 4 bases from J, the junction contained 2 bases not matched to a gene. The CDR3 is 13 amino acids. Per the germline V gene, CDR1 is SNHLY and CDR2 is FYNNEI. The CDR3 is CASSPDRGTEAFF. The DNA of the CDR3 is TGTGCCAGCAGTCCGGACAGGGGCACTGAAGCTTTCTTT.